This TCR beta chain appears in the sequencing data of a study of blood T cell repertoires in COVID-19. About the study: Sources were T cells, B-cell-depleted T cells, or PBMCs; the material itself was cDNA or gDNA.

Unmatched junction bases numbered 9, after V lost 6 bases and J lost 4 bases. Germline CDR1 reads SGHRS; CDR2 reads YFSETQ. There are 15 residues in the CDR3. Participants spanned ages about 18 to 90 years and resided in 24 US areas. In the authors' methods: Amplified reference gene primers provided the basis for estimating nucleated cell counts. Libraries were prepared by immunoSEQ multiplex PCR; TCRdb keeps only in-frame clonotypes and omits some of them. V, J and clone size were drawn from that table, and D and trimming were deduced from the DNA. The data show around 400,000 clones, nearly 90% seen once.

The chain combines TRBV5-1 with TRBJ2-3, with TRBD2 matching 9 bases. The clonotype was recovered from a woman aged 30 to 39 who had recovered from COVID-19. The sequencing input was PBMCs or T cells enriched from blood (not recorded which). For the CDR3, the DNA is TGCGCCAGCACTAGTAGCGGGAGTGAGGCAGATACGCAGTATTTT. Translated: CASTSSGSEADTQYF.